These 16 T cell receptor beta chains were sequenced from one sample in a study of OX40 agonist ivuxolimab in advanced cancers. Assay used: immunoSEQ multiplex PCR; TCRdb lists only in-frame clones, some missing. Found here are tens of thousands of clones, 84% of them singletons; the top ten hold 6% to 9.5%. The sequencing used CD4+ or CD8+ T cells sorted from blood, collected in a trial of the OX40 agonist ivuxolimab. The receptors come from an adult with an advanced solid tumor such as melanoma, head and neck, liver or kidney cancer.

This clone came up once. The genes are TRBV5-1 and TRBJ1-4; no clear D gene. Germline V CDR1 and CDR2: SGHRS, YFSETQ. This CDR3 has 15 amino acids. V lost 1 base to trimming and J lost 8 bases, with 15 bases between them. The CDR3 bases are TGCGCCAGCAGCTTGACGACCAATCAAGGGGAAAAACTGTTTTTT. Its protein product is CASSLTTNQGEKLFF.

CDR3 region: CASSSFKLPGAYDTQYF. CDR3 coding DNA: TGTGCCAGCAGCTCCTTTAAACTTCCGGGGGCCTACGATACGCAGTATTTT. The V gene is TRBV11-2, the J gene TRBJ2-3; D might be TRBD1 or TRBD2, each matching 6 bases. From germline, CDR1 is SGHAT and CDR2 FQNNGV. This CDR3 has 17 amino acids. V lost 4 bases and J 6 bases, leaving 23 bases between the germline ends.

The chain combines TRBV5-4 with TRBJ2-7; 13 bases agree with TRBD2. Looked up from germline, CDR1 is SGHNT and CDR2 is YYREEE (reference sequence). The CDR3 extends over 15 amino acids. The J segment lost 3 bases and the V segment lost 4 bases, leaving 4 bases of the junction unmatched. The DNA of the CDR3 is TGTGCCAGCAGCCCCGGACTAGCGGGAGACTACGAGCAGTACTTC. Its protein is CASSPGLAGDYEQYF.

Turning to this clone: One junction end disagrees with the germline gene, perhaps due to a read error. Additional DNA sequences in this sample encode the identical CDR3. This rearrangement joins TRBV6-5 to TRBJ1-1; 7 positions match TRBD1. CDR1 is MNHEY, CDR2 SVGAGI, per germline. The CDR3 is made up of 13 amino acids. This CDR3 is CASNTQGSGEAFF. CDR3 bases: TGTGCTAGCAACACACAGGGGTCAGGTGAAGCTTTCTTT.

The table lists this clone with a count of one. This sequence joins TRBV7-2 and TRBJ2-7, with 7 bases identical to TRBD1. The CDR3 contains 14 residues. Germline V gene lookup returns CDR1 SGHTA and CDR2 FQGNSA. Trimming took 8 bases from V and 7 from J; bases not matched to a gene: 14. The CDR3 nucleotides read TGTGCCAGCGTACCGTCGATGACAGGGCAGGAGCAGTACTTC. Translating gives CASVPSMTGQEQYF.

This chain joins TRBV7-2 and TRBJ2-5; D ambiguous. V lost 3 bases, J lost 1 base, and 9 bases lay in between. Germline V gene data show CDR1 as SGHTA and CDR2 as FQGNSA. The CDR3 covers 14 residues. CDR3 DNA sequence: TGTGCCAGCAGCTTTGCAGCTCCCCAAGAGACCCAGTACTTC. It specifies CASSFAAPQETQYF.

In DNA form, the CDR3 reads TGCGCCAGCAGCCAGGACAGGACTAACTATGGCTACACCTTC. Encoded protein: CASSQDRTNYGYTF. The V gene is TRBV4-3, the J gene TRBJ1-2; 7 bases line up with TRBD1. After removal of 3 bases from V and 0 bases from J, the junction contained 1 base not matched to a gene. The CDR3 spans 14 residues. Germline V gene data show CDR1 as LGHNA and CDR2 as YSLEER.

This clone has only a few counts. The chain carries TRBV7-2 and TRBJ2-1, with TRBD2 matching 11 bases. The germline gives CDR1 SGHTA, CDR2 FQGNSA. This CDR3 is built from 17 residues. Losses at the gene ends were 5 bases for V and 4 bases for J; bases not matched to a gene: 10. The CDR3 loop is CASSRGSGGAPYNEQFF. Written as DNA, the CDR3 is TGTGCCAGCAGCCGGGGTAGCGGGGGGGCCCCTTACAATGAGCAGTTCTTC.

The chain employs TRBV15 and TRBJ1-3; no reliable D call. Deletions cut 1 base from V and 3 bases from J, with 10 bases between. CDR1 and CDR2 from the germline V gene are LNHNV and YYDKDF (reference sequence). The CDR3 is 15 amino acids. The DNA of the CDR3 is TGTGCCACCAGCAGAGCCCGGACCGATGGAAACACCATATATTTT. It yields the protein CATSRARTDGNTIYF.

The rearrangement joins TRBV29-1 to TRBJ1-1; 9 bases align to TRBD1. Germline trimming cut 2 bases from V and 8 bases from J; bases unmatched to any gene: 3. The CDR3 spans 12 residues. The germline V gene encodes CDR1 SQVTM and CDR2 ANQGSEA. The DNA for the CDR3 is TGCAGCGTTGAAAGGGGGACAGGGGAAGCTTTCTTT. Protein sequence: CSVERGTGEAFF.

The V and J genes are TRBV7-3 and TRBJ2-1, with 13 nucleotides matching TRBD2. The V gene end was trimmed by 3 bases and the J gene end by 4 bases; junction bases not matched to a gene: 3. The germline V gene encodes CDR1 SGHTA and CDR2 FQGTGA. The CDR3 spans 16 residues. The CDR3 nucleotides read TGTGCCAGCAGCTTGATGGGACTAGCGGGATACAATGAGCAGTTCTTC. Its translation: CASSLMGLAGYNEQFF.

This clone was seen only a few times. DNA for the CDR3: TGTGCCAGCAGCCAAGGGACTATTTACAATGAGCAGTTCTTC. It codes for CASSQGTIYNEQFF. The chain joins TRBV14 to TRBJ2-1; weak D call: TRBD2 (6 bases). The V and J ends lost 1 base and 4 bases respectively, with 8 bases between them. Germline loops: CDR1 SGHDN, CDR2 FVKESK. This CDR3 contains 14 residues.

This chain links TRBV5-6 with TRBJ2-3; TRBD1 agrees at 7 bases. Trimming took 2 bases from V and 2 from J; bases not matched to a gene: 5. Germline CDR1 reads SGHDT; CDR2 reads YYEEEE. The CDR3 totals 15 residues. The CDR3 coding sequence is TGTGCCAGCAGCTTCGGACAGGACCCCACAGATACGCAGTATTTT. As protein: CASSFGQDPTDTQYF.

V gene TRBV4-3 combines with J gene TRBJ1-2; no firm D call. V shed 1 base and J shed 3 bases, with 9 bases lying between them. The germline V gene encodes CDR1 LGHNA and CDR2 YSLEER. This CDR3 is 14 amino acids long. CDR3 in amino acids: CASSQAGFDYGYTF. The CDR3 nucleotides read TGCGCCAGCAGCCAAGCGGGGTTCGACTATGGCTACACCTTC.

Notes on this clone: One junction end does not reproduce the germline sequence, and a read error may be involved. The chain employs TRBV7-7 and TRBJ2-2; the D call may be TRBD1 or TRBD2 (7 bases each). Germline assignment: CDR1 SSHAT and CDR2 FNYEAQ (reference sequence). CDR3 length: 16 amino acids. As DNA, the CDR3 is TGTGCTAGCAGCTTAGGGAGGGGGCTTGACACCGGGGAGCTGTTTTTT. This codes for CASSLGRGLDTGELFF.

This clone was counted a single time. The chain is built from TRBV6-6 and TRBJ2-4, with 9 bases identical to TRBD2. The CDR3 covers 14 residues. After removal of 2 bases from V and 7 bases from J, the junction contained 3 bases not matched to a gene. The germline V gene has CDR1 MNHNY and CDR2 SVGAGI (reference sequence). CDR3 loop: CASSYGTSGNIQYF. As DNA, the CDR3 is TGTGCCAGCAGTTACGGTACTAGCGGGAACATTCAGTACTTC.